These 13 T cell receptor beta chains share one sample of origin, sequenced in a study of human T cells and chemical hapten exposure. The time point denotes: patch test 3, about 24 weeks after DPC sensitization. Treatment here: therapeutic diphenylcyclopropenone sensitization with weekly scalp DPC. TCRdb re-called the RACE reads through MiXCR, storing one row per CDR3 protein. The table records under 200,000 distinct CDR3 sequences, roughly a quarter of them present only once. The sample consisted of whole blood, taken in connection with sensitization to the hapten diphenylcyclopropenone (DPC). Every receptor here comes from a woman aged 18-29 years with alopecia areata. Some clones in this sample may be carry-over from other donors' samples.

V is TRBV4-1 and J is TRBJ2-5; 7 nucleotides agree with TRBD1. The CDR3 extends over 19 amino acids. Unmatched junction bases numbered 15, after V lost 0 bases and J lost 2 bases. Per the germline V gene, CDR1 is MGHRA and CDR2 is YSYEKL. The CDR3 here is CASSQDLGGTGHTQETQYF. CDR3 bases: TGCGCCAGCAGCCAAGACCTAGGGGGCACGGGCCACACACAAGAGACCCAGTACTTC.

This clonotype was seen only a few times. The chain links TRBV7-9 to TRBJ1-4; D might be TRBD1 (5 bases). CDR1 SEHNR and CDR2 FQNEAQ come from the germline V gene (reference sequence). Deletions cut 1 base from V and 7 bases from J, with 13 bases between. This CDR3 is built from 15 residues. The CDR3 DNA reads as TGTGCCAGCAGCTTAGGCGACAGTGGTGTTGAAAAACTGTTTTTT. This gives the protein CASSLGDSGVEKLFF.

This chain joins TRBV7-9 and TRBJ2-5; D might be TRBD1 (5 bases). CDR1 is SEHNR and CDR2 is FQNEAQ in the germline V gene (reference sequence). This CDR3 has 15 residues. V shed 3 bases and J shed 1 base, with 12 bases lying between them. The CDR3 loop is CASSLIRTPQETQYF. Written as DNA, the CDR3 is TGTGCCAGCAGCTTGATACGGACACCCCAAGAGACCCAGTACTTC.

The chain employs TRBV6-2 or TRBV6-3 and TRBJ2-2, with 10 bases aligning to TRBD1. Losses at the gene ends were 4 bases for V and 7 bases for J; bases not matched to a gene: 6. The V gene's germline CDR1 is MNHEY and CDR2 SVGEGT. This CDR3 has 15 residues. The CDR3: CASSSRTGGNGELFF. The CDR3, as DNA: TGTGCCAGCAGTTCTCGGACAGGGGGGAACGGGGAGCTGTTTTTT.

V and J are TRBV20-1 and TRBJ2-5, with a possible D match to TRBD2 (6 bases). Germline-derived CDR1 and CDR2 are DFQATT and SNEGSKA (reference sequence). V was pared by 3 bases and J by 0 bases, with 11 bases between. This CDR3 spans 14 amino acids. This CDR3 is CSASGGEYQETQYF. DNA of the CDR3: TGCAGTGCTAGTGGCGGGGAGTACCAAGAGACCCAGTACTTC.

The V and J genes are TRBV20-1 and TRBJ2-3; D is tentatively TRBD1 or TRBD2 (5 bases each). The CDR3 is 14 residues long. Trimming took off 6 bases at V and 1 base at J, with 14 bases between the two ends. CDR1 is DFQATT, CDR2 SNEGSKA, per germline (reference sequence). DNA of the CDR3: TGCAGTGCGCGCCGGGACGGAGGCACAGATACGCAGTATTTT. It encodes CSARRDGGTDTQYF.

The chain is built from TRBV19 and TRBJ1-4; TRBD1 is a possible D gene (5 bases). Germline loops: CDR1 LNHDA, CDR2 SQIVND (reference sequence). The CDR3 spans 15 residues. Trimming shortened V by 4 bases and J by 8 bases, and 17 bases separated the two germline ends. The CDR3 here is CASSTNGGGWEKLFF. CDR3 bases: TGTGCCAGTAGTACGAATGGCGGGGGTTGGGAAAAACTGTTTTTT.

V and J are TRBV7-8 and TRBJ2-1, with TRBD2 matching over 11 bases. With V trimmed by 2 bases and J by 8 bases, 5 bases remained unmatched. CDR3 length: 15 residues. Per germline, CDR1 SGHVS and CDR2 FQNEAQ. CDR3 sequence reads: CASSLLAGGIDEQFF. Written as DNA, the CDR3 is TGTGCCAGCAGCTTACTAGCGGGAGGAATAGATGAGCAGTTCTTC.

This clonotype occurred a few times. This chain links TRBV27 with TRBJ2-1, with D possibly matching TRBD2 (6 bases). The V end lost 2 bases, the J end lost 3 bases, and 11 bases lay between the germline ends. The CDR3 has 15 residues. Germline V gene data show CDR1 as MNHEY and CDR2 as SMNVEV (reference sequence). As DNA, the CDR3 is TGTGCCAGCAGTTTAGGAGGGGCTCTCTACAATGAGCAGTTCTTC. It specifies CASSLGGALYNEQFF.

This clonotype showed up many times. This chain connects TRBV4-3 to TRBJ2-1; the D gene could be TRBD1 or TRBD2 (7 bases each). Trimming removed 0 bases from V and 2 bases from J, with 14 bases in between. CDR1 and CDR2 (germline): LGHNA, YSLEER. This CDR3 has 17 amino acids. In nucleotides, the CDR3 is TGCGCCAGCAGCCAAGATCAGGGGGGGACAGCCTACAATGAGCAGTTCTTC. The encoded protein is CASSQDQGGTAYNEQFF.

This clonotype was seen only a few times. The rearrangement uses TRBV20-1 and TRBJ2-3; the D gene is possibly TRBD2 (6 bases). Trimming shortened V by 3 bases and J by 0 bases, and 10 bases separated the two germline ends. Germline loops: CDR1 DFQATT, CDR2 SNEGSKA (reference sequence). This CDR3 contains 14 residues. For the CDR3, the DNA is TGCAGTGCTAGCTCGGGGACTAGCACAGATACGCAGTATTTT. As protein: CSASSGTSTDTQYF.

As regards this clonotype: An end of the junction does not agree with germline; a read error may underlie this. The rearrangement links TRBV7-7 to TRBJ2-3; the D gene is possibly TRBD2 (7 bases). This CDR3 comprises 13 residues. Germline V gene lookup returns CDR1 SSHAT and CDR2 FNYEAQ (reference sequence). CDR3 in DNA: TGTGCTAGCAGCTGGGAGGGGGGAGATACGCAGTATTTT. It yields the protein CASSWEGGDTQYF.

This clonotype was seen only a few times. The V call is TRBV7-2, the J call TRBJ1-4; D remains unclear. The CDR3 is 15 residues long. Trimming pared 0 bases from V and 8 bases from J, leaving 13 bases between. Germline CDR1 SGHTA, CDR2 FQGNSA. The CDR3 nucleotides are TGTGCCAGCAGCTTAGCGCGGCGGGGTGGGGAAAAACTGTTTTTT. Translated: CASSLARRGGEKLFF.